This note documents a single TCR beta chain sequence. Its specificity is unknown. Other DNA sequences in the same sample also yield this CDR3. The study pooled second doses at about 4 or about 12 weeks. This specimen belongs to a study of T cell responses to AZD1222 COVID-19 vaccine. Measured with immunoSEQ multiplex PCR; TCRdb has only the in-frame clones, and not every one. The sample includes around 140,000 clones, roughly nine tenths of them seen just once. Study-level findings and limits: The breadth and depth of Spike-specific TCRs increased once two AZD1222 doses had been given. Donors were chiefly white British, with a greater number of females, and clonal diversity was perhaps underestimated.

The TCR originated in an adult who received the AZD1222 COVID-19 vaccine. The sequencing here drew on peripheral blood, taken 28 days after the second AZD1222 dose.

CDR3 sequence (DNA): TGTGCCAGCAGCTTAGGAGGGGGGAATTCACCCCTCCACTTT. Its translation: CASSLGGGNSPLHF. This rearrangement joins TRBV7-9 to TRBJ1-6; a possible D gene is TRBD1 (6 bases). Trimming shortened V by 1 base and J by 7 bases, and 8 bases separated the two germline ends. The CDR3 covers 14 residues. Germline V gene sequence: CDR1 SEHNR, CDR2 FQNEAQ (reference sequence).